Each of the 3 T cell receptor beta chains below was sequenced from the same sample in a study of PD-1 blockade in classical Hodgkin lymphoma. Every single patient, without exception, relapsed after autologous stem cell transplantation, and brentuximab vedotin exposure varied. Repertoires were generated with immunoSEQ multiplex PCR, while TCRdb's copy carries only in-frame clones and drops some. Here the sample spans around 26,000 clones, roughly four fifths being singletons. Source: peripheral blood mononuclear cells (PBMCs), taken before the second cycle of nivolumab. The receptors were gathered from a human donor with classical Hodgkin lymphoma.

This rearrangement joins TRBV29-1 to TRBJ1-2, with D perhaps TRBD1 (6 bases). CDR1 and CDR2 (germline): SQVTM, ANQGSEA. The CDR3 spans 13 residues. V lost 3 bases and J lost 2, with 10 bases in between. In nucleotides, the CDR3 is TGCAGCGTTGATTTAGGACAGAACTATGGCTACACCTTC. This encodes CSVDLGQNYGYTF.

The CDR3 loop reads CASSHGTGDGYTF. The CDR3 DNA follows: TGTGCCAGCAGCCACGGGACAGGGGATGGCTACACCTTC. This chain joins TRBV7-5 and TRBJ1-2; the table's D call of TRBD1 was not tested on the DNA. TRBV7-5 is marked as a pseudogene. The CDR3 totals 13 residues.

The rearrangement joins TRBV4-3 to TRBJ2-7, with D unresolved. Looked up from germline, CDR1 is LGHNA and CDR2 is YSLEER. The CDR3 consists of 17 residues. V lost 1 base and J lost 3, with 19 bases in between. CDR3 bases: TGCGCCAGCAGCCAAGGTGCAATTAATGGGCATAACTACGAGCAGTACTTC. This sequence encodes CASSQGAINGHNYEQYF.